This T cell receptor (beta chain) was profiled in a study of cytomegalovirus exposure and HLA in healthy donors. PCR amplification relied on 60 Vbeta primers (plus 13 Jbeta primers). Sequencing used immunoSEQ multiplex PCR; TCRdb keeps in-frame clones, though not all of them. The sample has over 80,000 clones; about 66% are singletons. The CDR3 loop spans 15 amino acids. J lost 5 bases, V lost 2 bases, and 4 bases had no gene match. Germline CDR1 SGHDT, CDR2 YYEEEE. Sequenced input: PBMCs. The chain uses TRBV5-6 and TRBJ2-1; 10 bases fit TRBD2. This TCR came from a boy between 5 and 17 years old in good health and CMV-seropositive. DNA of the CDR3: TGTGCCAGCAGCTTACTAGCGGGATCAGACAATGAGCAGTTCTTC. This gives the protein CASSLLAGSDNEQFF. The entire variable domain, with the rest obtained from reference TRBV5-6 and TRBJ2-1, is as follows: DAGVTQSPTHLIKTRGQQVTLRCSPKSGHDTVSWYQQALGQGPQFIFQYYEEEERQRGNFPDRFSGHQFPNYSSELNVNALLLGDSALYLCASSLLAGSDNEQFFGPGTRLTVL.